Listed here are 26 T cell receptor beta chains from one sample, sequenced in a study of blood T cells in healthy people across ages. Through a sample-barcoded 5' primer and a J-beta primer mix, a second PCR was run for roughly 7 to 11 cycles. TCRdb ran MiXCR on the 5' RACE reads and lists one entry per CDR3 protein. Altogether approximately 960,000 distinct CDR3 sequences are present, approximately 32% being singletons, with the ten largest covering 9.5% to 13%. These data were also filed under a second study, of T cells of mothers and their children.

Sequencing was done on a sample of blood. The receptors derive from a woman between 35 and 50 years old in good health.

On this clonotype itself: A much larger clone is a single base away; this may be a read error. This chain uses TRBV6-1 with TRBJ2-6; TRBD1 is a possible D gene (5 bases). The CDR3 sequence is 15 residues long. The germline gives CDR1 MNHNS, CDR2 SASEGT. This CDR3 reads CASSVADSGANVPTF. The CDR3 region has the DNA TGTGCCAGCAGTGTGGCCGACTCTGGGGCCAACGTCCCGACTTTC.

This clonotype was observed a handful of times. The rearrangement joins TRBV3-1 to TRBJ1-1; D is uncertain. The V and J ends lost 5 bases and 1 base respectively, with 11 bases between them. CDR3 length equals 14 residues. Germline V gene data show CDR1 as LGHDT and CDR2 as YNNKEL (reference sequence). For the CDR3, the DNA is TGTGCCAGCAGCTCCCTGTCATCGAACACTGAAGCTTTCTTT. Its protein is CASSSLSSNTEAFF.

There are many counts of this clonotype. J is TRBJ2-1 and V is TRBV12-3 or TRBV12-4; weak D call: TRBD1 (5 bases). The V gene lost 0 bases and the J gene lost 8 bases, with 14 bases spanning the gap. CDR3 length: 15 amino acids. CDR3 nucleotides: TGTGCCAGCAGTTTAGCGCAGGGTAGAGGCTATGAGCAGTTCTTC. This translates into CASSLAQGRGYEQFF.

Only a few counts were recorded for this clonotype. CDR3 bases: TGCGCCAGCAGCTTACGGGACATCAGCTACGAGCAGTACTTC. Translating gives CASSLRDISYEQYF. The rearrangement links TRBV5-1 to TRBJ2-7; D perhaps matches TRBD1 (6 bases). This CDR3 spans 14 amino acids. Germline values: CDR1 SGHRS, CDR2 YFSETQ. V lost 2 bases to trimming and J lost 3 bases, with 12 bases between them.

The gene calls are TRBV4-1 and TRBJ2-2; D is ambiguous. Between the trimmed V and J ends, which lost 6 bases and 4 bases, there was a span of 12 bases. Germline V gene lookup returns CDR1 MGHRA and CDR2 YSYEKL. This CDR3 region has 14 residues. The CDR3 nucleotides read TGCGCCAGCAGTATACTCCCGGGCACCGGGGAGCTGTTTTTT. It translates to CASSILPGTGELFF.

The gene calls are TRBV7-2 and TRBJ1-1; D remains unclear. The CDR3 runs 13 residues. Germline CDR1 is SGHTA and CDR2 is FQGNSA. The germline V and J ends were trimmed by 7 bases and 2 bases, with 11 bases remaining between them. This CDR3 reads CASISRGNTEAFF. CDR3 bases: TGTGCCAGCATTTCCCGGGGAAACACTGAAGCTTTCTTT.

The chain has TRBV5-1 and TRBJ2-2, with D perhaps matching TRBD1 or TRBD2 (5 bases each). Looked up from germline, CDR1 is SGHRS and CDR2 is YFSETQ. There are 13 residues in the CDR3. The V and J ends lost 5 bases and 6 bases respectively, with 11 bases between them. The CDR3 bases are TGCGCCAGCAGTTCCGAGGGGCCCGGGGAGCTGTTTTTT. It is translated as CASSSEGPGELFF.

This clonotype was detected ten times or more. CDR3 in DNA: TGTGCCAGCAGCCCCTCTAGCGGCCAACGCGGGACTGCCTACAATGAGCAGTTCTTC. This translates into CASSPSSGQRGTAYNEQFF. V gene TRBV12-3 or TRBV12-4 combines with J gene TRBJ2-1; 7 nucleotides align to TRBD2. The V segment lost 6 bases and the J segment 2 bases; nucleotides outside the gene matches: 19. The CDR3 runs 19 residues.

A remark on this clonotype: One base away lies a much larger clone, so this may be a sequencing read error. The CDR3 DNA is TGTGCCAGCAGTCCGAACAGGGGGGGGGCCTACAAAGAGCAGTTCTTC. The encoded protein is CASSPNRGGAYKEQFF. The rearrangement links TRBV27 to TRBJ2-1; the D gene is possibly TRBD1 (8 bases). Germline-derived CDR1 and CDR2 are MNHEY and SMNVEV (reference sequence). This CDR3 comprises 16 residues.

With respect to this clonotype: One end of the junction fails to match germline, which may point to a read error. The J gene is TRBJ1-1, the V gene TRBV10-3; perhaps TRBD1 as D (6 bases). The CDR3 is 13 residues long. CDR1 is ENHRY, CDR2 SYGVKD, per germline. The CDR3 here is CAVSATGYTEAFF. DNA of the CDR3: TGTGCCGTCAGTGCGACAGGATACACTGAAGCTTTCTTT.

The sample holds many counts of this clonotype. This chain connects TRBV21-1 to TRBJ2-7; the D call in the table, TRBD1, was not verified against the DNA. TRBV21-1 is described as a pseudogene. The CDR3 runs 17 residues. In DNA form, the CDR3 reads TGTGCCAGCAGCAAAGTTGGGCGGGACAGGAGCTCCTACGAGCAGTACTTC. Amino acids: CASSKVGRDRSSYEQYF.

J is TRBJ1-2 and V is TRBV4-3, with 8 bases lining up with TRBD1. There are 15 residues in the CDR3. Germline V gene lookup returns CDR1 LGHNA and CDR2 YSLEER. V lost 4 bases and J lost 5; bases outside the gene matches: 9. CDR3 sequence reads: CASSPDWTGKYGYTF. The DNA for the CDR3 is TGCGCCAGCAGCCCGGATTGGACAGGGAAGTATGGCTACACCTTC.

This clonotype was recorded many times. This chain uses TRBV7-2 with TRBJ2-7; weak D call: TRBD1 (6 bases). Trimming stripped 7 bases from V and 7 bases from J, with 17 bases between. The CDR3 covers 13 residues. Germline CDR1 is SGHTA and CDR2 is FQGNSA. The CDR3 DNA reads TGTGCCAGCACAGGGGACCCTACGAGGGAGCAGTACTTC. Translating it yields CASTGDPTREQYF.

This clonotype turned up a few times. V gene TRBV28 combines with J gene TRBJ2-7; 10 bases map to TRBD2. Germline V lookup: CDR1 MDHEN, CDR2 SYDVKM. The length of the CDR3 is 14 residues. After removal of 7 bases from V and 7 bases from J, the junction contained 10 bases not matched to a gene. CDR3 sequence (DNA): TGTGCCAGCACACGCAGCGGGGGGGGAGGGGAGCAGTACTTC. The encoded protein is CASTRSGGGGEQYF.

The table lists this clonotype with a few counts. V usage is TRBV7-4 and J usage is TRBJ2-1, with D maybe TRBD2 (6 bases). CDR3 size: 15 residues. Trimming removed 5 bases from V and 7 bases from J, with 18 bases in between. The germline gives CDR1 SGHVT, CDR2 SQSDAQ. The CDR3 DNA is TGTGCCAGCAGCATTGGAGGTGGAGGGCGGAATGAGCAGTTCTTC. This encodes CASSIGGGGRNEQFF.

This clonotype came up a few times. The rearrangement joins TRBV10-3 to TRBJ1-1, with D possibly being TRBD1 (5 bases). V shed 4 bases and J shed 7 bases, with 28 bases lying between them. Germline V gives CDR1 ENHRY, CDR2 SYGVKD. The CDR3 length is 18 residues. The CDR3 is CAISGTTGHIKPGGEAFF. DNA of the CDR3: TGTGCCATCAGTGGAACAACCGGACATATCAAACCTGGGGGTGAAGCTTTCTTT.

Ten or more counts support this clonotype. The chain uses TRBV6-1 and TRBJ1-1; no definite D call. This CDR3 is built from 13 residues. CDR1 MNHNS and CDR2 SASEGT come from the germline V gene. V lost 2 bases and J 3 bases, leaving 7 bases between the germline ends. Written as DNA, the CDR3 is TGTGCCAGCAGTGAACGGCAGTACACTGAAGCTTTCTTT. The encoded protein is CASSERQYTEAFF.

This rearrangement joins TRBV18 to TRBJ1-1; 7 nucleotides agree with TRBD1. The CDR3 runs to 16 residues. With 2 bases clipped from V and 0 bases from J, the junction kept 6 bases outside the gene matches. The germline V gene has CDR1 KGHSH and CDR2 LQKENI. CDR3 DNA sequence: TGTGCCAGCTCACCAAGACAGGGAACGATGAACACTGAAGCTTTCTTT. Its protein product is CASSPRQGTMNTEAFF. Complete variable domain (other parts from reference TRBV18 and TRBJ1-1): NAGVMQNPRHLVRRRGQEARLRCSPMKGHSHVYWYRQLPEEGLKFMVYLQKENIIDESGMPKERFSAEFPKEGPSILRIQQVVRGDSAAYFCASSPRQGTMNTEAFFGQGTRLTVV.

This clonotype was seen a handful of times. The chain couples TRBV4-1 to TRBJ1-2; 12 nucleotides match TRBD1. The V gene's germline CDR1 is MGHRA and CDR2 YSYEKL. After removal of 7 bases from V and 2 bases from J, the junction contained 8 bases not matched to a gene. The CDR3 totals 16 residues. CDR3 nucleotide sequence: TGCGCCAGCACCCCGGGACAGGGGGCGATCAACTATGGCTACACCTTC. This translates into CASTPGQGAINYGYTF.

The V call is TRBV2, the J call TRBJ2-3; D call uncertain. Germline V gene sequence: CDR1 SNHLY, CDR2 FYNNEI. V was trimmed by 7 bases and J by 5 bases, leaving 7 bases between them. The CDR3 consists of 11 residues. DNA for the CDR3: TGTGCCAGCAAGTCAAGAGATACGCAGTATTTT. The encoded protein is CASKSRDTQYF. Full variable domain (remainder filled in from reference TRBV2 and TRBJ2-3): EPEVTQTPSHQVTQMGQEVILRCVPISNHLYFYWYRQILGQKVEFLVSFYNNEISEKSEIFDDQFSVERPDGSNFTLKIRSTKLEDSAMYFCASKSRDTQYFGPGTRLTVL.

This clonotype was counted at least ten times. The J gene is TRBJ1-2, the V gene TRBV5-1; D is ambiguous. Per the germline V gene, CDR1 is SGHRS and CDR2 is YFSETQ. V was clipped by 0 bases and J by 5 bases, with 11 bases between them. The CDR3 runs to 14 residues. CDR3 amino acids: CASSLDSTDYGYTF. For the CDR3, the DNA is TGCGCCAGCAGCTTGGATAGTACAGATTATGGCTACACCTTC.

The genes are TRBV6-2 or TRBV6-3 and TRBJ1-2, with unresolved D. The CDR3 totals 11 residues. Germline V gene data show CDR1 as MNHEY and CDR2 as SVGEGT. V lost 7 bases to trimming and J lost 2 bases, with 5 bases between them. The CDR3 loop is CASTGNYGYTF. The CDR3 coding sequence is TGTGCCAGCACGGGGAACTATGGCTACACCTTC.

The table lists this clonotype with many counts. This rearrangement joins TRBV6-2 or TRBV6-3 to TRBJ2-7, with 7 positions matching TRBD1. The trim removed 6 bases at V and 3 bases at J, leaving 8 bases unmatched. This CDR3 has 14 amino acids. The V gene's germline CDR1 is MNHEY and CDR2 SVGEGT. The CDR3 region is CASSLGQPYYEQYF. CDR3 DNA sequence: TGTGCCAGCAGCCTGGGACAGCCCTACTACGAGCAGTACTTC.

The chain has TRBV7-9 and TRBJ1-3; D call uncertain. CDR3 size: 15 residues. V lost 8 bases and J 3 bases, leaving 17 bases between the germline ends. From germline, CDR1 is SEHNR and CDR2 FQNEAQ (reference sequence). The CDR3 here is CASQPPRRLGNTIYF. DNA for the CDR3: TGTGCCAGCCAACCCCCGCGGCGTCTTGGAAACACCATATATTTT.

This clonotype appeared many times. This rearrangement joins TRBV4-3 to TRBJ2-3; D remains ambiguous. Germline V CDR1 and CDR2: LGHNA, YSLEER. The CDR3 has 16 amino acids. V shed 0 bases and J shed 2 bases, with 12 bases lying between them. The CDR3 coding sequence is TGCGCCAGCAGCCAAGAAAACTCGGTGGACACAGATACGCAGTATTTT. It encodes CASSQENSVDTDTQYF.

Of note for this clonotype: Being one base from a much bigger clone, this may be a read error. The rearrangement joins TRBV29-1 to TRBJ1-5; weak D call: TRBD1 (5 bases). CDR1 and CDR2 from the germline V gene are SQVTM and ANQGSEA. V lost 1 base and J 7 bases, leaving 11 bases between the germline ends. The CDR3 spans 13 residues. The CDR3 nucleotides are TGCAGCGTTGAAGTTCTAACAGGACAGCCCCAGCATTTT. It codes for CSVEVLTGQPQHF.